Listed here is a single T cell receptor (beta chain). This clone was observed a single time. What antigen it recognizes has not been identified. One base away there is no much larger clone; base qualities are not given. This sample is part of a study of T cell responses to AZD1222 COVID-19 vaccine listed by TCRdb under 2021. In the study overall: AZD1222 recipients whose second dose came at about 4 weeks and those whose second dose came at about 12 weeks were combined into one group, since spike-specific TCR depth and breadth did not differ between the two schedules. A total of over 230 trial participants underwent TCR sequencing, of whom roughly 210 had received two doses of AZD1222 and around 25 had received two doses of the MenACWY control vaccine. Trial participants were enrolled into age subgroups of 18-55, 56-69 and 70-plus years, which contained roughly 150, 30 and 60 TCR-sequenced participants, respectively.

The CDR3 regions of human TCRbeta chains were analyzed by immunosequencing. The original pipeline was this. TCRs in the repertoires were compared against a reference library of SARS-CoV-2-specific TCRs that had been generated with the MIRA antigen-specificity platform. Breadth meant the fraction of unique TCRs that were SARS-CoV-2-associated, whereas depth meant the fraction of total T cells that were SARS-CoV-2-associated. Each spike-specific TCR was assigned to its reactive spike region and to a CD4 or CD8 class using the MIRA data. Log10-transformed breadth and depth values were compared by one-way ANOVA with Sidak's multiple comparisons tests. TCRdb limited this immuneACCESS table to in-frame rearrangements with V and J called. A share of clones is missing; checked studies link under half to unresolved V genes, and the rest is unexplained. V and J calls and clone size come straight from that table; D and trimming were deduced from the DNA. The sample profile shows more than 150,000 clones; approximately 90% of them were found once. Around 5.8% of the sample goes to the ten largest clones.

According to the study, the label for this sample's time point signals: baseline before first vaccination. Vaccinee samples were obtained from the UK trials COV001 and COV002, which included a single-blind randomized controlled phase 2/3 trial of AZD1222 (ChAdOx1 nCoV-19) in healthy adults. Trial participant PBMC samples were collected at day 0 and day 28 after the second dose for TCRbeta chain sequencing. The paper as a whole reports these results and caveats: After two AZD1222 doses, both the breadth and the depth of spike-specific TCRs were significantly higher than at day 0 and than in MenACWY recipients. Vaccine-associated CD4 TCRs spanned the whole spike protein, with dominant responses in regions 160-218 and 743-854. Conclusions about previously exposed vaccinees were limited because only a handful of AZD1222 recipients were SARS-CoV-2 seropositive at baseline. Because no samples from the day 14 peak response were available, repertoires could be characterized only after the peak T cell response. In the small 56-69-year group, the increase in depth fell short of significance, most likely because of low power. Reportedly, almost half of the unique spike-specific TCRs recognized epitopes lying outside the regions that are mutated in the B.1.351 and B.1.1.7 variants. Participants were mostly white British, with more females than males. The authors suggested clonal diversity may have been underestimated.

The CDR3 runs 12 residues from the cysteine to the phenylalanine. The retained sequence is limited to the CDR3, 36 bases, with the frame set at the first base. V loses 1 base of germline sequence and J loses 6 bases, and the interval between the two ends is 3 bases. CDR1 and CDR2 are drawn from the germline V gene: SGHDN, FVKESK. This material consisted of peripheral blood, taken on day 0 of AZD1222 vaccination. Recombination joined TRBV14 with TRBJ1-4; a confident D gene designation cannot be given. This clonotype originated in an adult in good health. The DNA is as follows: TGTGCCAGCAGCCAAGGCTATGAAAAACTGTTTTTT. This yields the protein CASSQGYEKLFF.